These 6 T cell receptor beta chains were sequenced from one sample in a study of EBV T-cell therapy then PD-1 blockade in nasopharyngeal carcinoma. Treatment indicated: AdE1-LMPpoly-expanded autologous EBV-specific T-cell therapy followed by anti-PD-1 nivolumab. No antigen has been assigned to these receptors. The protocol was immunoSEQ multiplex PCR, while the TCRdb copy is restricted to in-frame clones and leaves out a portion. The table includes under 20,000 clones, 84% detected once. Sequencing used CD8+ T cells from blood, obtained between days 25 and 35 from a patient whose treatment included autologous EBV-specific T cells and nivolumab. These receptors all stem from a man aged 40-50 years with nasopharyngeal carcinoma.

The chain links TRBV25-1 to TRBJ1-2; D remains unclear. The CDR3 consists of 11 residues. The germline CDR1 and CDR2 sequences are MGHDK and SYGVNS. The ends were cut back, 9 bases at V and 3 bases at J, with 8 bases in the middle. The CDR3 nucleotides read TGTGCCAGTGACGGCTACTATGGCTACACCTTC. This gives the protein CASDGYYGYTF.

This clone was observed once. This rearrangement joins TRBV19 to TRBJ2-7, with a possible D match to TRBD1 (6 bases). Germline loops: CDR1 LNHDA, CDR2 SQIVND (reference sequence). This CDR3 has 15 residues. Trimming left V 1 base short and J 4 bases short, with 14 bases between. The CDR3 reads CASSIGVPGAYEQYF. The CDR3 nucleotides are TGTGCCAGTAGTATAGGAGTCCCAGGGGCATACGAGCAGTACTTC.

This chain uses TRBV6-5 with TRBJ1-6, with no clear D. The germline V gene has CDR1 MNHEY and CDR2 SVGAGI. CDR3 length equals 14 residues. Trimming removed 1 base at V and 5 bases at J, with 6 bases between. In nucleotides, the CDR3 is TGTGCCAGCAGTTACTTTGAGAATAATTCACCCCTCCACTTT. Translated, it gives CASSYFENNSPLHF.

The CDR3 bases are TGTGCCAGCAGTTACTCTGTGGGACAGAACAGCTATGGCTACACCTTC. Translation: CASSYSVGQNSYGYTF. This sequence joins TRBV6-5 and TRBJ1-2, with 7 bases identical to TRBD1. The V segment lost 0 bases and the J segment 4 bases; nucleotides outside the gene matches: 8. Germline V gives CDR1 MNHEY, CDR2 SVGAGI. CDR3 length equals 16 residues.

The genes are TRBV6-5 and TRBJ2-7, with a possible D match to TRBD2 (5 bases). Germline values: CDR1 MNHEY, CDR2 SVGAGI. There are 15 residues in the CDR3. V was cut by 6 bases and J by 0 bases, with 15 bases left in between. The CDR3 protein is CASSRTSGSSYEQYF. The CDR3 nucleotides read TGTGCCAGCAGCCGCACGAGCGGCAGCTCCTACGAGCAGTACTTC.

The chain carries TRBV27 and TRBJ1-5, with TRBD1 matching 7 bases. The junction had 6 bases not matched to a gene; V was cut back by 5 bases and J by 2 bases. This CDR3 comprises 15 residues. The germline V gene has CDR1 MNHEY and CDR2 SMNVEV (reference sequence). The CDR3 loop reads CASSAGTAGNQPQHF. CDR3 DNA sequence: TGTGCCAGCAGTGCGGGGACAGCGGGCAATCAGCCCCAGCATTTT.